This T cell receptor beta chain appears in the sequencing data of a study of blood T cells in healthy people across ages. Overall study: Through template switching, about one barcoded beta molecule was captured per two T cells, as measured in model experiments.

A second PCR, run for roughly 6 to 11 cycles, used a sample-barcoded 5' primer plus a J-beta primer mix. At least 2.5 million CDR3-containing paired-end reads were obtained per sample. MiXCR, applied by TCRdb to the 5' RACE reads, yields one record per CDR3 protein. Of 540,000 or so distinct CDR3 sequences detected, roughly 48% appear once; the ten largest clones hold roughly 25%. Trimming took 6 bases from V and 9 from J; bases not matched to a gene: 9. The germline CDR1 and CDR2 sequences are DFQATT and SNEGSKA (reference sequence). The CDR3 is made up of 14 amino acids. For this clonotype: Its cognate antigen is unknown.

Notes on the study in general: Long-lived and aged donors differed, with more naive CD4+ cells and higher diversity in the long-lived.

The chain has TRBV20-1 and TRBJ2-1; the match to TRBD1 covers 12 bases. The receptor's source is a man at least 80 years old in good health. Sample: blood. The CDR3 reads CSARPGQGAIEQFF. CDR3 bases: TGCAGTGCCCGGCCGGGACAGGGGGCGATTGAGCAGTTCTTC.